Sequencing of this T cell receptor (beta chain) was carried out in a study of blood T cell repertoires in COVID-19. For the study at large: Sample material is recorded as cDNA or gDNA derived from T cells, B-cell-depleted T cells, or PBMCs.

In the original workflow: Amplifying reference gene primers gave estimates of nucleated cell counts. Sequencing was performed with immunoSEQ multiplex PCR; in TCRdb, only in-frame clones are kept and a portion is missing. Clone size and V and J calls were adopted from that table, with D and trimming inferred from the DNA. The sample includes over 200,000 clones, around 89% of them seen just once. CDR1 is MNHEY and CDR2 is SMNVEV in the germline V gene (reference sequence). The germline V and J ends were trimmed by 11 bases and 3 bases, with 20 bases remaining between them. The CDR3 runs to 14 residues.

The TCR was taken from a man between 25 and 39 years old with COVID-19, enrolled during active disease. The chain carries TRBV27 and TRBJ2-7; D is possibly TRBD1 (5 bases). The specimen was peripheral blood. As DNA, the CDR3 is TGTGCCTCTCGCCGTAATTTCGACAGCTACGAGCAGTACTTC. Residues: CASRRNFDSYEQYF.